These 23 T cell receptor beta chains were all obtained from the same sample, sequenced in a study of CD8+ T cells in alopecia areata. Treatment described: oral pan-JAK inhibitor, 5-10 mg twice daily. The authors extracted RNA and reverse transcribed it into cDNA as the sequencing template. Sequenced by immunoSEQ multiplex PCR; TCRdb stores in-frame clones only, minus some. The sample holds 160,000 or so clones, about 71% seen once. The starting material was CD4+ T cells sorted from blood, obtained at week 4, from a patient treated with tofacitinib. These receptors were taken from a human donor with alopecia areata.

This clone was seen a few times. The chain recombines TRBV4-3 with TRBJ2-3, with 8 bases fitting TRBD2. J gave up 6 bases and V 0 bases, and 20 bases lay outside the gene matches. The CDR3 sequence is 20 residues long. In germline, CDR1 is LGHNA, CDR2 YSLEER. The CDR3 DNA is TGCGCCAGCAGCCAAGAGGTGGGGGCGAGGAGCGGGGGTATCTGGGATACGCAGTATTTT. Residues: CASSQEVGARSGGIWDTQYF.

Comment on this clone: This may stem from a read error, because a much larger clone lies one nucleotide away. The chain links TRBV7-2 to TRBJ2-5, with 7 bases matching TRBD1. CDR3 length: 13 residues. Unmatched junction bases numbered 1, after V lost 5 bases and J lost 1 base. CDR1 and CDR2 (germline): SGHTA, FQGNSA. The CDR3 coding sequence is TGTGCCAGCAGCCGGGACAGCCAAGAGACCCAGTACTTC. This encodes CASSRDSQETQYF. Filled out from reference TRBV7-2 and TRBJ2-5, the complete variable domain reads GAGVSQSPSNKVTEKGKDVELRCDPISGHTALYWYRQSLGQGLEFLIYFQGNSAPDKSGLPSDRFSAERTGGSVSTLTIQRTQQEDSAVYLCASSRDSQETQYFGPGTRLLVL.

The CDR3, as DNA: TGTGCCATCAGTGAGTCGACGCGGTCCACCTACGAGCAGTACTTC. The encoded protein is CAISESTRSTYEQYF. This sequence joins TRBV10-3 and TRBJ2-7; no definite D call. This CDR3 spans 15 amino acids. CDR1 and CDR2 from the germline V gene are ENHRY and SYGVKD. V dropped 0 bases and J dropped 2 bases, with 11 bases sitting between them.

J is TRBJ2-7 and V is TRBV5-1; no definite D call. The germline V gene has CDR1 SGHRS and CDR2 YFSETQ. Deletions cut 5 bases from V and 1 base from J, with 16 bases between. This CDR3 comprises 15 residues. CDR3 nucleotides: TGCGCCAGCAGTTCTCCAGAAGCATTGTCCTACGAGCAGTACTTC. Translating it yields CASSSPEALSYEQYF.

The genes are TRBV29-1 and TRBJ2-5, with 12 positions matching TRBD2. The V and J ends lost 1 base and 3 bases, in that order; junction bases with no gene match: 9. The germline CDR1 and CDR2 sequences are SQVTM and ANQGSEA. CDR3 length: 17 amino acids. The CDR3 loop reads CSVEGERLAGAEETQYF. CDR3 nucleotides: TGCAGCGTTGAAGGGGAAAGACTAGCGGGGGCCGAAGAGACCCAGTACTTC.

The chain joins TRBV6-6 to TRBJ1-4, with D hard to call. The CDR3 consists of 13 residues. Trimming cost V 6 bases and J 10 bases, with 15 bases left between them. Germline V gene data show CDR1 as MNHNY and CDR2 as SVGAGI (reference sequence). The DNA of the CDR3 is TGTGCCAGCAGGAAGGACGGGGAAGGAAAACTGTTTTTT. It translates to CASRKDGEGKLFF.

The rearrangement uses TRBV30 and TRBJ2-7, with D possibly matching TRBD1 (5 bases). V lost 0 bases to trimming and J lost 2 bases, with 14 bases between them. Germline V gene data show CDR1 as GTSNPN and CDR2 as SVGIG (reference sequence). There are 15 residues in the CDR3. The CDR3 sequence: CAWSVLGAATYEQYF. Here the CDR3 DNA reads TGTGCCTGGAGTGTATTAGGGGCGGCGACCTACGAGCAGTACTTC.

The chain couples TRBV29-1 to TRBJ2-5; a weak D match, TRBD1 (6 bases). V was pared by 2 bases and J by 13 bases, with 20 bases between. Germline lookup yields CDR1 SQVTM and CDR2 ANQGSEA. This CDR3 contains 13 residues. The CDR3 nucleotides read TGCAGCGTTGAATTACAGGGCGCTGGCCTGATGTACTTC. Residues: CSVELQGAGLMYF.

This rearrangement joins TRBV29-1 to TRBJ1-4, with 8 bases lining up with TRBD1. The CDR3 covers 13 residues. Unmatched junction bases numbered 8, after V lost 7 bases and J lost 7 bases. Germline CDR1 reads SQVTM; CDR2 reads ANQGSEA. The CDR3 nucleotides read TGCAGCGCCACGGACAGGGTCCGTGAAAAACTGTTTTTT. Residues: CSATDRVREKLFF.

This chain connects TRBV1 to TRBJ2-6; TRBD1 is taken as the D call from the table, unchecked against the DNA. TRBV1 is a pseudogene segment. The CDR3 sequence is 20 residues long. The CDR3 bases are TGCACCAGCAGCCAAGATAGGGGTAGGACAGGGGTCCCTGGGGCCAACGTCCTGACTTTC. Amino acid sequence: CTSSQDRGRTGVPGANVLTF.

This clone has a handful of counts. J is TRBJ2-5 and V is TRBV5-6; D call uncertain. The CDR3 contains 13 residues. Trimming removed 2 bases from V and 1 base from J, with 6 bases in between. The V gene's germline CDR1 is SGHDT and CDR2 YYEEEE. The CDR3 DNA reads TGTGCCAGCAGCTTACGGGTCCAAGAGACCCAGTACTTC. Residues: CASSLRVQETQYF.

The chain carries TRBV29-1 and TRBJ1-1, with D possibly being TRBD1 (6 bases). Germline V gene sequence: CDR1 SQVTM, CDR2 ANQGSEA. Between the trimmed V and J ends, which lost 6 bases and 0 bases, there was a span of 23 bases. The CDR3 has 17 amino acids. The CDR3 protein is CSVGREGGLLVNTEAFF. The CDR3 coding sequence is TGCAGCGTCGGAAGGGAAGGGGGGCTTCTAGTGAACACTGAAGCTTTCTTT.

This chain connects TRBV7-6 to TRBJ2-5; D is perhaps TRBD1 (6 bases). The V gene lost 7 bases and the J gene lost 3 bases, with 15 bases spanning the gap. CDR3 length: 14 amino acids. Germline V lookup: CDR1 SGHVS, CDR2 FNYEAQ. The CDR3 DNA sequence: TGTGCCAGCACCAAGGACAGCCCGGAAGAGACCCAGTACTTC. This translates into CASTKDSPEETQYF.

This chain uses TRBV4-2 with TRBJ2-1, with TRBD1 matching over 7 bases. Germline V gives CDR1 LGHNA, CDR2 YNFKEQ. J lost 7 bases, V lost 0 bases, and 6 bases had no gene match. The CDR3 loop spans 15 amino acids. CDR3 in amino acids: CASSQDQRGRNEQFF. The DNA for the CDR3 is TGTGCCAGCAGCCAAGATCAAAGGGGGCGAAATGAGCAGTTCTTC.

V and J are TRBV29-1 and TRBJ1-4, with D unclear. Germline CDR1 and CDR2: SQVTM and ANQGSEA. V lost 3 bases, J lost 3 bases, and 11 bases lay in between. This CDR3 has 14 residues. In DNA, the CDR3 is TGCAGCGTTGACTTCCACACTCCTAATGAAAAACTGTTTTTT. It specifies CSVDFHTPNEKLFF. Complete variable domain (other parts from reference TRBV29-1 and TRBJ1-4): SAVISQKPSRDICQRGTSLTIQCQVDSQVTMMFWYRQQPGQSLTLIATANQGSEATYESGFVIDKFPISRPNLTFSTLTVSNMSPEDSSIYLCSVDFHTPNEKLFFGSGTQLSVL.

The V call is TRBV9, the J call TRBJ2-3; D might be TRBD2 (5 bases). Trimming took 0 bases from V and 0 from J, leaving 17 bases between them. Germline V gives CDR1 SGDLS, CDR2 YYNGEE. This CDR3 is built from 18 residues. CDR3 coding DNA: TGTGCCAGCAGCGTAGCTGGGGTGGGAGCGCTGAGCACAGATACGCAGTATTTT. This codes for CASSVAGVGALSTDTQYF.

The CDR3 spells CASSPSISNQPQHF. CDR3 nucleotides: TGTGCCAGCAGCCCGTCCATAAGCAATCAGCCCCAGCATTTT. V is TRBV7-2 and J is TRBJ1-5; D is unresolved. This CDR3 spans 14 amino acids. CDR1 is SGHTA, CDR2 FQGNSA, per germline. V lost 5 bases to trimming and J lost 1 base, with 9 bases between them.

The V gene is TRBV6-5, the J gene TRBJ2-5; D not certain. The CDR3 has 14 residues. The germline CDR1 and CDR2 sequences are MNHEY and SVGAGI. The germline V and J ends were trimmed by 2 bases and 2 bases, with 9 bases remaining between them. The CDR3 DNA sequence: TGTGCCAGCAGTTACGGCGGATGGCAAGAGACCCAGTACTTC. Its protein is CASSYGGWQETQYF.

This clone was detected only a few times. The V and J genes are TRBV5-1 and TRBJ2-5, with D unresolved. CDR1 and CDR2 (germline): SGHRS, YFSETQ. V lost 2 bases to trimming and J lost 0 bases, with 5 bases between them. The length of the CDR3 is 13 residues. CDR3 region: CASSFGYQETQYF. CDR3 DNA: TGCGCCAGCAGCTTCGGGTACCAAGAGACCCAGTACTTC.

This clone appeared a few times. V usage is TRBV29-1 and J usage is TRBJ1-2; D unclear. From germline, CDR1 is SQVTM and CDR2 ANQGSEA. CDR3 size: 12 residues. V was cut by 5 bases and J by 2 bases, with 9 bases left in between. CDR3 residues: CSVRGPNYGYTF. The DNA of the CDR3 is TGCAGCGTTCGAGGGCCCAACTATGGCTACACCTTC.

A word on this clone: Other DNA sequences in this sample translate to the same CDR3. The chain recombines TRBV7-3 with TRBJ1-1; D uncertain. V dropped 1 base and J dropped 5 bases, with 8 bases sitting between them. The CDR3 has 13 amino acids. Germline CDR1 reads SGHTA; CDR2 reads FQGTGA. The CDR3 DNA reads TGTGCCAGCAGCTTAAGACGAGGGACTGAAGCTTTCTTT. It translates to CASSLRRGTEAFF.

This chain uses TRBV7-9 with TRBJ2-3; TRBD1 is a possible D gene (6 bases). In germline, CDR1 is SEHNR, CDR2 FQNEAQ (reference sequence). V was shortened by 4 bases and J by 3 bases, with 14 bases between the two germline ends. CDR3 length: 15 amino acids. The CDR3 spells CASSSQGDGTDTQYF. The CDR3 nucleotides read TGTGCCAGCAGCTCACAGGGCGATGGTACAGATACGCAGTATTTT.

CDR3 protein: CASSLGWAGVNEKLFF. DNA for the CDR3: TGCGCCAGCAGCCTCGGATGGGCAGGCGTTAATGAAAAACTGTTTTTT. V usage is TRBV4-1 and J usage is TRBJ1-4; D remains unclear. The CDR3 totals 16 residues. The V gene's germline CDR1 is MGHRA and CDR2 YSYEKL. The ends were cut back, 4 bases at V and 4 bases at J, with 16 bases in the middle.